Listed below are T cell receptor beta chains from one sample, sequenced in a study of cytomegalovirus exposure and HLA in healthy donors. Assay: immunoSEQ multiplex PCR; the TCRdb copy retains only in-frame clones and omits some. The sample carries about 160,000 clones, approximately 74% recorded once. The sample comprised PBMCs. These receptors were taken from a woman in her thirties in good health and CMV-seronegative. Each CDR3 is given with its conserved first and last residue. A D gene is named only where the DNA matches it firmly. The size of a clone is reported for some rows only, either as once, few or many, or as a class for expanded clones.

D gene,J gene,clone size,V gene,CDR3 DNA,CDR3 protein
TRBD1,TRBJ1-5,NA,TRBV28,TGTGCCAGCAGTTTACCCACAGGGGTAGGCAATCAGCCCCAGCATTTT,CASSLPTGVGNQPQHF
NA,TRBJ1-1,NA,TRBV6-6,TGTGCCAGCAGTCCCCGGGGGATCATGAACACTGAAGCTTTCTTT,CASSPRGIMNTEAFF
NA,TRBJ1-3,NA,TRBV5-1,TGCGCCAGCAGCTTGTCCCCGGACAGCCTCTCTGGAAACACCATATATTTT,CASSLSPDSLSGNTIYF
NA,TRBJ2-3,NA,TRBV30,TGTGCCTGGGAGGGGCTAGCGAGCACAGATACGCAGTATTTT,CAWEGLASTDTQYF
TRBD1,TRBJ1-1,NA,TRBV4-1,TGCGCCAGCAGCTCCCCGGGACAGGGGCACACTGAAGCTTTCTTT,CASSSPGQGHTEAFF
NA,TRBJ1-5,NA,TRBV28,TGTGCCAGCAGTTTAGGGGGGGTCCGGGATCAGCCCCAGCATTTT,CASSLGGVRDQPQHF
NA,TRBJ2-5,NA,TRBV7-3,TGTGCCAGCAGCTTATTCGGGAGTGAGACCCAGTACTTC,CASSLFGSETQYF
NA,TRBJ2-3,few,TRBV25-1,TGTGCCAGCAGTCCCCAGTCCAGCACAGATACGCAGTATTTT,CASSPQSSTDTQYF
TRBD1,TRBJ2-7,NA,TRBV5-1,TGCGCCAGCAGCTTAACCGGGACAGAATACTACGAGCAGTACTTC,CASSLTGTEYYEQYF
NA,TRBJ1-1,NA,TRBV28,TGTGCCAGCAGTTGGGGCAGTTACGTCGCTGAAGCTTTCTTT,CASSWGSYVAEAFF
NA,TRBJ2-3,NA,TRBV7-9,TGTTCCGCTAGCTCTAGCACAGATACGCAGTATTTT,CSASSSTDTQYF
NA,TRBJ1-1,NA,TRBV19,TGTGCCAGTAGTTTCCGACAGCCGAACACTGAAGCTTTCTTT,CASSFRQPNTEAFF
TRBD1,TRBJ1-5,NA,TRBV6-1,TGTGCCAGCAGCGGGACAGGGGGCCGTCAAGGACCCCAGCATTTT,CASSGTGGRQGPQHF
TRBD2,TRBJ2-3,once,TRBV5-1,TGCGCCAGCGGGACTAGCGGTAGCGTTGGCACAGATACGCAGTATTTT,CASGTSGSVGTDTQYF
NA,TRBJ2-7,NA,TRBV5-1,TGCGCCAGCAGCGTGGGCGGCGGGTTTACGGCGCAGCAGTACTTC,CASSVGGGFTAQQYF
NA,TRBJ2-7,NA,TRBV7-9,TGTGCCAGCAGCGTTTACAGGGTCCTCCCCTACGAGCAGTACTTC,CASSVYRVLPYEQYF
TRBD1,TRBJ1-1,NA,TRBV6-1,TGTGCCAGCAGTGAAGACAGGGGGACTGAAGCTTTCTTT,CASSEDRGTEAFF
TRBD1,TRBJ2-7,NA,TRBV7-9,TGTGCCAGCAGCTTCCTCGGACAGGGATACGAGCAGTACTTC,CASSFLGQGYEQYF
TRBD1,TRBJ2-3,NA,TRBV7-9,TGTGCCAGCAGAGACAGAAAACCGGGACAGGGGGTTCGCGCAGATACGCAGTATTTT,CASRDRKPGQGVRADTQYF
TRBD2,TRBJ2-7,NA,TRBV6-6,TGTGCCAGCAGCCGGACTAGCGGCTACTCATCTAGCTTC,CASSRTSGYSSSF
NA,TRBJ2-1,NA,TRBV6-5,TGTGCCAGCAGTTACTCGGCCTGGACTGATTACAATGAGCAGTTCTTC,CASSYSAWTDYNEQFF
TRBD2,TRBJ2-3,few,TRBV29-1,TGCAGCGTTGAAGGTGCTCTGGGGAGGGAGGGCGACACAGATACGCAGTATTTT,CSVEGALGREGDTDTQYF
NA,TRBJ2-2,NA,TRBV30,TGTGCCTGGGCCCAGGGGGGAATCGGGGAGCTGTTTTTT,CAWAQGGIGELFF
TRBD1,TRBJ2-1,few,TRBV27,TGTGCCAGCAGTTTAGAGTGGACAGGGACCTACAATGAGCAGTTCTTC,CASSLEWTGTYNEQFF
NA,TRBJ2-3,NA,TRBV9,TGTGCCAGCAGCGTAGCAAAGGAAGCGGGCAACACAGATACGCAGTATTTT,CASSVAKEAGNTDTQYF
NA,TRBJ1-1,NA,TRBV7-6,TGTGCCAGCAGCCTTAGGGGGGAAGCTTTCTTT,CASSLRGEAFF
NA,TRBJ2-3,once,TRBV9,TGTGCCAGCAGCGTAGTAGATAGGGGTACAGATACGCAGTATTTT,CASSVVDRGTDTQYF
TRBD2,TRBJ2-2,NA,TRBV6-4,TGTGCCAGCAGTACAGGCGGGGGCACCGGGGAGCTGTTTTTT,CASSTGGGTGELFF
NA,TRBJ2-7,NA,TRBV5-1,TGCGCCAGCAGCTTGGATCCAGTCTACGAGCAGTACTTC,CASSLDPVYEQYF
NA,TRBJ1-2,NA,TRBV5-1,TGCGCCAGCAGCCAAGGGACTGCTAAATCCTATGGCTACACCTTC,CASSQGTAKSYGYTF
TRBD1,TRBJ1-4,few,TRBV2,TGTGCCAGCAGTGGACAGGGCGGACGAAAACTGTTTTTT,CASSGQGGRKLFF
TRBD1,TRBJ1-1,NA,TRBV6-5,TGTGCCAGCAGTCGGGACAGTAACACTGAAGCTTTCTTT,CASSRDSNTEAFF
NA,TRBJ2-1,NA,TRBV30,TGTGCCTGGAGTGTGAAGACCCGGGGCAATGAGCAGTTCTTC,CAWSVKTRGNEQFF
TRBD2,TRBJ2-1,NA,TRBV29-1,TGCAGCGTTGACCCTAGCGGGAAGAATGAGCAGTTCTTC,CSVDPSGKNEQFF
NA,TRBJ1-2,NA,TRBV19,TGTGCCAGTAGTCAAACAGGGCTCGCTAACTATGGCTACACCTTC,CASSQTGLANYGYTF
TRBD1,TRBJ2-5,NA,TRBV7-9,TGTGCCAGCAGCCAGACCGGGACAGGGGATGAGACCCAGTACTTC,CASSQTGTGDETQYF
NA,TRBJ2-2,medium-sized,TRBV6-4,TGTGCCAGCAGTCCCTTGGACTCAGCGAACACCGGGGAGCTGTTTTTT,CASSPLDSANTGELFF
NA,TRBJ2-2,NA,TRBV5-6,TGTGCCAGCAGCTTGAGCCTGAACACCGGGGAGCTGTTTTTT,CASSLSLNTGELFF
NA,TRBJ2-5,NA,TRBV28,TGTGCCAGCAGCCCCAGGGGGGCGCAAGAGACCCAGTACTTC,CASSPRGAQETQYF
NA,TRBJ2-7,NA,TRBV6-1,TGTGCCAGCAGTCGTGGGGCCATGTTTGAGCAGTACTTC,CASSRGAMFEQYF
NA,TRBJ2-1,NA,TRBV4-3,TGCGCCAGCAGCCAAGATGGAGCTGATGAGCAGTTCTTC,CASSQDGADEQFF
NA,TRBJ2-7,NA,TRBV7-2,TGTGCCAGCAGCTCGAGCGGTTGGGGTTTGTGGGAGCAGTACTTC,CASSSSGWGLWEQYF
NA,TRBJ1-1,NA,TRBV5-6,TGTGCCAGCAGCTCTCCGGGACACCGGCCCCCTGAAGCTTTCTTT,CASSSPGHRPPEAFF
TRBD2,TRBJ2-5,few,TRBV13,TGTGCCAGCAGCTTAGGGAGGGCGGGGGGAGAGACCCAGTACTTC,CASSLGRAGGETQYF
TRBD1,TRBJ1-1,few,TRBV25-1,TGTGCCAGCAGTGAAATGCGGACAGGGGGAAACACTGAAGCTTTCTTT,CASSEMRTGGNTEAFF
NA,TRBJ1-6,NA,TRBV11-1,TGTGCCAGCAGCCCTTCTCGAAACAGGGATAATTCACCCCTCCACTTT,CASSPSRNRDNSPLHF
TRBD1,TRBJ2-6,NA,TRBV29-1,TGCAGCGTTGTGGAACAGGGGGTCTCTGGGGCCAACGTCCTGACTTTC,CSVVEQGVSGANVLTF